This entry describes one T cell receptor (beta chain). Its specificity is not known. This sample was included in a study of naive and memory T cell subsets. Study conclusions and caveats: Over 95% of naive TCR sequences appeared only once after error correction, unlike memory subsets. Findings for naive and memory subsets could not be checked against ground truth.

Trimming took 0 bases from V and 2 from J, leaving 15 bases between them. The CDR3 totals 16 residues. The V gene's germline CDR1 is SGHRS and CDR2 YFSETQ. Two oligonucleotides, mixed equimolar, formed the beta constant-region primer covering TRBC1 and TRBC2. MiXCR, applied by TCRdb to the UMI-ligation and nested PCR reads, yields one record per CDR3 protein. The top ten clones hold approximately 0.93% of a sample with about 85,000 distinct CDR3 sequences, about an eighth of them seen once. The TCR comes from a human donor in good health. Sequences were obtained from central memory CD4+ T cells from blood. The V gene is TRBV5-1, the J gene TRBJ2-7; D gene unclear. Written as DNA, the CDR3 is TGCGCCAGCAGCTTGGCCCCAGGTCAAGCAACCTACGAGCAGTACTTC. Its protein is CASSLAPGQATYEQYF.